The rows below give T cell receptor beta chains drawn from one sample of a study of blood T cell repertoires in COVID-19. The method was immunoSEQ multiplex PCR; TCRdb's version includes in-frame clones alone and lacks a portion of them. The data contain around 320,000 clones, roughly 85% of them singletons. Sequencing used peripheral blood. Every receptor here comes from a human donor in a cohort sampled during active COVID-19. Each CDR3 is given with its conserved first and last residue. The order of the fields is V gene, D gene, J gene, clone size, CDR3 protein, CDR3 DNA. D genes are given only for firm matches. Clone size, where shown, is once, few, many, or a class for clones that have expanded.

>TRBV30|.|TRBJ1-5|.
CACDTGFGQPQHF
TGTGCCTGTGATACAGGGTTTGGCCAGCCCCAGCATTTT
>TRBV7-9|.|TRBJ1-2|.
CASSSEKGVCTF
TGTGCCAGCAGCAGTGAGAAGGGGGTTTGCACCTTC
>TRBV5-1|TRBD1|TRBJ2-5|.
CASSSGQGSETQYF
TGCGCCAGCAGCTCGGGACAGGGAAGTGAGACCCAGTACTTC
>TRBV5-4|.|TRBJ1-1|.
CASSLPREAGTEAFF
TGTGCCAGCAGCTTGCCGCGGGAGGCGGGGACTGAAGCTTTCTTT
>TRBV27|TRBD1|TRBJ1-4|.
CASSSTGDYSNEKLFF
TGTGCCAGCAGTTCGACAGGGGACTACTCTAATGAAAAACTGTTTTTT
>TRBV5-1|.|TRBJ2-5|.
CASSYQQGLETQYF
TGCGCCAGCAGCTACCAGCAGGGTTTAGAGACCCAGTACTTC
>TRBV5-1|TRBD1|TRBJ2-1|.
CASSLVTGGDYNEQFF
TGCGCCAGCAGCTTGGTTACAGGGGGCGACTACAATGAGCAGTTCTTC
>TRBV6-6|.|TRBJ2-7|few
CASSYSANSYEQYF
TGTGCCAGCAGTTACTCGGCCAACTCCTACGAGCAGTACTTC
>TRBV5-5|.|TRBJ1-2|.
CASSFRHDILNYGYTF
TGTGCCAGCAGCTTTAGACACGACATACTTAACTATGGCTACACCTTC
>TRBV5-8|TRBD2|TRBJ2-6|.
CASSLFVGGSSGANVLTF
TGTGCCAGCAGCTTGTTTGTGGGCGGGAGCTCTGGGGCCAACGTCCTGACTTTC
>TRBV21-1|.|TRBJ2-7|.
CASSKWQGSIEYEQYF
TGTGCCAGCAGCAAATGGCAGGGAAGTATTGAGTACGAGCAGTACTTC
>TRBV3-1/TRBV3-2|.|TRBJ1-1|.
CASSQAWGGTEAFF
TGTGCCAGCAGCCAAGCCTGGGGAGGCACTGAAGCTTTCTTT
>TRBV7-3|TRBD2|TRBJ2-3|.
CASSRSYGGASTDTQYF
TGTGCCAGCAGCCGGAGTTACGGGGGGGCTAGCACAGATACGCAGTATTTT
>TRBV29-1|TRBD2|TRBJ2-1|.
CSVRLAGGTYNEQFF
TGCAGCGTTCGACTAGCGGGGGGGACCTACAATGAGCAGTTCTTC
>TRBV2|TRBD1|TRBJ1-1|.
CASSTNNRGAEAFF
TGTGCCAGCAGTACAAACAACAGGGGCGCTGAAGCTTTCTTT
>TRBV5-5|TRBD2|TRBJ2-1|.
CASSLRLAGTNEQFF
TGTGCCAGCAGCTTGCGTCTAGCGGGGACAAATGAGCAGTTCTTC
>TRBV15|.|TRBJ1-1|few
CATSRGRGRDTEAFF
TGTGCCACCAGCAGAGGGAGGGGAAGGGACACTGAAGCTTTCTTT
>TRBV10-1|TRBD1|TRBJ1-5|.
CASSAGGAGFQPQHF
TGCGCCAGCAGTGCAGGGGGCGCGGGTTTTCAGCCCCAGCATTTT
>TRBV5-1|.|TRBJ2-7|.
CASSPRQASSYEQYF
TGCGCCAGCAGCCCCCGACAGGCGAGCTCCTACGAGCAGTACTTC
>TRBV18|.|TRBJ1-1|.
CASSPSRSSNTEAFF
TGTGCCAGCTCACCATCGAGGTCGTCGAACACTGAAGCTTTCTTT
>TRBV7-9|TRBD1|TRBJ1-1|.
CASSRQGNTEAFF
TGTGCCAGCAGCAGACAGGGGAACACTGAAGCTTTCTTT
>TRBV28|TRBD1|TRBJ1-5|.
CASSGDSLMSNQPQHF
TGTGCCAGCAGTGGGGACAGCTTAATGAGCAATCAGCCCCAGCATTTT
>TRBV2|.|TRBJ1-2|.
CASSEARQGSGYTF
TGTGCCAGCAGTGAAGCGCGGCAGGGGTCTGGCTACACCTTC
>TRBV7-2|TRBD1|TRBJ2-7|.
CASRPRTGESYEQYF
TGTGCCAGCAGACCCCGGACAGGGGAATCCTACGAGCAGTACTTC